The clone carrying this T cell receptor beta chain was detected only a few times. Its antigen is unknown. A single record per CDR3 protein comes from TCRdb applying MiXCR to the reads. The table includes roughly 340,000 distinct CDR3 sequences, around 29% detected once. The data originate from a study of T cell repertoires in cytomegalovirus infection. On the study more broadly: In the study, CMV epitopes included recently identified HLA-C-restricted and well-studied HLA-B-restricted ones. Public TCR beta signatures indicated both CMV infection and matching HLA type. Broader study findings: Dominant in the ex vivo response were TCR beta clonotypes restricted by HLA-C and specific for CMV.

Trimming stripped 7 bases from V and 2 bases from J, with 11 bases between. The CDR3 covers 14 residues. The chain couples TRBV12-3 or TRBV12-4 to TRBJ2-2; D is ambiguous. The source of this sequence is a human donor in good health (CMV status not recorded). Some clones in this sample may be carry-over from other donors' samples. The source was cultured PBMCs, collected from culture after CMV antigen stimulation. The DNA of the CDR3 is TGTGCCAGCACTACCAAGTCAAACACCGGGGAGCTGTTTTTT. Its translation: CASTTKSNTGELFF.